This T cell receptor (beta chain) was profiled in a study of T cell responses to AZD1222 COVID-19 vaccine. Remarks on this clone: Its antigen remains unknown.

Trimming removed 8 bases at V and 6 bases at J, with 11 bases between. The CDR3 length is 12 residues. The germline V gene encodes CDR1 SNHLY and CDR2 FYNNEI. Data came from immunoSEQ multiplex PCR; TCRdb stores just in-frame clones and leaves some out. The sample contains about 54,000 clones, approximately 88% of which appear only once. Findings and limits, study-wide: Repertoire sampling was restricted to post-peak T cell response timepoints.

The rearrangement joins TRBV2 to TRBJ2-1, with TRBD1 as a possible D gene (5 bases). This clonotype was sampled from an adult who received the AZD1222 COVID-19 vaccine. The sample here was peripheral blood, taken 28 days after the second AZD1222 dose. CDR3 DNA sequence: TGTGCCAGCTCGCCCCAGGGCAATGAGCAGTTCTTC. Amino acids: CASSPQGNEQFF.